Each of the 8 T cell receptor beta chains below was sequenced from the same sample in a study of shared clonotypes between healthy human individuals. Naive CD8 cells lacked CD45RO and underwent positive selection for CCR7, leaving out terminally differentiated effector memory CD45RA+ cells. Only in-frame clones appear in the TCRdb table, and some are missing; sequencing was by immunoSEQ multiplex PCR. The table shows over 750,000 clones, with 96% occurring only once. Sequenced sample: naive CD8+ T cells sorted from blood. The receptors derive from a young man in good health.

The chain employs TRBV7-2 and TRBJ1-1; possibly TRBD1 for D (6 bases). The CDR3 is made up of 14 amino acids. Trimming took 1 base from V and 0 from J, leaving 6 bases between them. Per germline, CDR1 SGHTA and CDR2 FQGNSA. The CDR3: CASSLGQVNTEAFF. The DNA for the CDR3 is TGTGCCAGCAGCTTAGGACAGGTGAACACTGAAGCTTTCTTT. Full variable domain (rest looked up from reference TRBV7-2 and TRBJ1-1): GAGVSQSPSNKVTEKGKDVELRCDPISGHTALYWYRQSLGQGLEFLIYFQGNSAPDKSGLPSDRFSAERTGGSVSTLTIQRTQQEDSAVYLCASSLGQVNTEAFFGQGTRLTVV.

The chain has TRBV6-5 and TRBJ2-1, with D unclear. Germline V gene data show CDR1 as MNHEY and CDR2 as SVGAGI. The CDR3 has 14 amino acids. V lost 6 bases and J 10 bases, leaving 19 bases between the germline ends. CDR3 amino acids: CASSSPRRRGEQFF. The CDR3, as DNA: TGTGCCAGCAGCTCTCCCAGACGGAGAGGCGAGCAGTTCTTC.

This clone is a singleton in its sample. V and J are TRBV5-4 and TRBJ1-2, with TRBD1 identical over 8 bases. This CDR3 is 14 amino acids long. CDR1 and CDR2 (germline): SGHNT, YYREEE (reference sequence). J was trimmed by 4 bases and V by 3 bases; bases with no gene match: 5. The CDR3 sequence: CASSSQGAGYGYTF. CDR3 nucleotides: TGTGCCAGCAGCTCGCAGGGGGCGGGCTATGGCTACACCTTC. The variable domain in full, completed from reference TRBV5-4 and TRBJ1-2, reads ETGVTQSPTHLIKTRGQQVTLRCSSQSGHNTVSWYQQALGQGPQFIFQYYREEENGRGNFPPRFSGLQFPNYSSELNVNALELDDSALYLCASSSQGAGYGYTFGSGTRLTVV.

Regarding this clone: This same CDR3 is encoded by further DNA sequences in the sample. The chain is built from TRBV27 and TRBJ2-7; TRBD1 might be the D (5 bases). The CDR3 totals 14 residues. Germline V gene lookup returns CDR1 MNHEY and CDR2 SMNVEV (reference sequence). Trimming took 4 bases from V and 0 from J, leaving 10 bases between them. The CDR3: CASSSYRSSYEQYF. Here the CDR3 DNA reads TGTGCCAGCAGTTCCTACAGGAGCTCCTACGAGCAGTACTTC.

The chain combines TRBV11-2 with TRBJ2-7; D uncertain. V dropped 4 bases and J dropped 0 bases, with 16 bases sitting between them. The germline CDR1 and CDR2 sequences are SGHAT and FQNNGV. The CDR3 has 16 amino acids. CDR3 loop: CASSSRYKDFSYEQYF. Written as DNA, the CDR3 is TGTGCCAGCAGCTCCAGGTACAAAGACTTCTCCTACGAGCAGTACTTC.

The CDR3 protein is CASSHLTSRQEEQYF. CDR3 nucleotide sequence: TGTGCCAGCAGCCATTTGACATCTCGTCAGGAGGAGCAGTACTTC. The chain couples TRBV14 to TRBJ2-7, with unresolved D. Germline CDR1 is SGHDN and CDR2 is FVKESK. Between the trimmed V and J ends, which lost 3 bases and 7 bases, there was a span of 19 bases. The CDR3 consists of 15 residues.

CDR3 sequence: CASSLTGMGVDNEQFF. CDR3 bases: TGCGCCAGCAGCCTGACCGGGATGGGGGTCGACAATGAGCAGTTCTTC. The rearrangement joins TRBV5-1 to TRBJ2-1, with D perhaps assigned TRBD1 or TRBD2 (5 bases each). Per germline, CDR1 SGHRS and CDR2 YFSETQ. CDR3 length: 16 residues. Trimming took 4 bases from V and 5 from J, leaving 19 bases between them.

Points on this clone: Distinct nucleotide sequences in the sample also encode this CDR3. The CDR3 DNA sequence: TGTGCCAGCAGCCCTACCGGGACTAGCGTGTACGAGCAGTACTTC. The encoded protein is CASSPTGTSVYEQYF. The chain combines TRBV9 with TRBJ2-7, with TRBD2 matching over 10 bases. The CDR3 is 15 amino acids. Trimming took 4 bases from V and 4 from J; bases not matched to a gene: 8. Germline loops: CDR1 SGDLS, CDR2 YYNGEE.